This T cell receptor (beta chain) was identified in a study of T-cell reconstitution after alpha-beta-depleted transplantation in children. Study-level results: Reports say that about two months after transplant, the alpha-beta T cells came out of several hundred graft clones that had expanded. Newly made T cells mostly supplied T-cell counts and diversity one year after transplant. The origin of high day-60 TCRbeta diversity in some patients lay in surviving recipient T cells and thymic progenitors.

Unique molecular identifiers were used in preparing the TCRbeta library. MiXCR, applied by TCRdb to the PCR reads, yields one record per CDR3 protein. This repertoire shows about 830,000 distinct CDR3 sequences, roughly 15% found once; its top ten account for roughly 4.8%. On this clonotype: The antigen is not known.

The CDR3 is 15 amino acids. Germline CDR1 reads SGDLS; CDR2 reads YYNGEE. With 3 bases clipped from V and 6 bases from J, the junction kept 9 bases outside the gene matches. The rearrangement joins TRBV9 to TRBJ1-1; 9 nucleotides align to TRBD1. The receptor was derived from a male patient younger than 18 who had a stem cell transplant for acute lymphoblastic leukemia, so the T cells may come from the graft donor. The material sequenced was PBMCs, mostly from graft donor cells, taken 360 days after TCRalphabeta/CD19-depleted stem cell transplant. CDR3 sequence: CASSGQGGAFAEAFF. CDR3 nucleotides: TGTGCCAGCAGCGGACAGGGGGGGGCATTCGCTGAAGCTTTCTTT. The variable domain in full, completed from reference TRBV9 and TRBJ1-1, reads DSGVTQTPKHLITATGQRVTLRCSPRSGDLSVYWYQQSLDQGLQFLIQYYNGEERAKGNILERFSAQQFPDLHSELNLSSLELGDSALYFCASSGQGGAFAEAFFGQGTRLTVV.